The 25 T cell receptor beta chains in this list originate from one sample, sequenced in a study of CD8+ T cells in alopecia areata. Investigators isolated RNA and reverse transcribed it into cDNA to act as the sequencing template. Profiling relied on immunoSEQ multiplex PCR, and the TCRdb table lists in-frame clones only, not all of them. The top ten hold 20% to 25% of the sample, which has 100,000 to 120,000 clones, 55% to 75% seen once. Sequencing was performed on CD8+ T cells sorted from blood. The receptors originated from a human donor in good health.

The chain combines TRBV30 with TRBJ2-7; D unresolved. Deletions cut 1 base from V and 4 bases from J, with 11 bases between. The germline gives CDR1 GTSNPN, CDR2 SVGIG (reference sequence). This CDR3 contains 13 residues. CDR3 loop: CAWSARILYEQYF. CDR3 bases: TGTGCCTGGAGTGCACGGATTTTGTACGAGCAGTACTTC.

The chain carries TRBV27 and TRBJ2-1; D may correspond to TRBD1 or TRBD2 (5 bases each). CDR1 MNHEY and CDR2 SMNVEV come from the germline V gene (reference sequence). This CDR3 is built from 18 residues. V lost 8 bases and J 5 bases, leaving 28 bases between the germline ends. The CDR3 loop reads CASDFAFSGAGPNNEQFF. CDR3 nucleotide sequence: TGTGCCAGCGATTTTGCTTTTTCCGGGGCAGGCCCCAACAATGAGCAGTTCTTC.

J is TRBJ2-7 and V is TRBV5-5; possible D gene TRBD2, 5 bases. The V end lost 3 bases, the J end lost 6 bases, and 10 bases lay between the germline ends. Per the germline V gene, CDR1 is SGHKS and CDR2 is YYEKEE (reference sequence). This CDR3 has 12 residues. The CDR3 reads CASSWTGSEQYF. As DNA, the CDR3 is TGTGCCAGCAGCTGGACGGGGTCCGAGCAGTACTTC.

The CDR3 sequence: CASSSPGGEQYF. The CDR3 DNA follows: TGTGCCAGCAGTTCCCCAGGTGGGGAGCAGTACTTC. The V call is TRBV28, the J call TRBJ2-7, with D unresolved. Trimming removed 4 bases at V and 7 bases at J, with 11 bases between. This CDR3 comprises 12 residues. CDR1 and CDR2 from the germline V gene are MDHEN and SYDVKM.

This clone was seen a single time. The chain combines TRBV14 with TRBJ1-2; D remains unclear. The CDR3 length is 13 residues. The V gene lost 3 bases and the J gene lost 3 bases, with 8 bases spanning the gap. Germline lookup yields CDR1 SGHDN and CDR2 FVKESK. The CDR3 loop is CASSHRLDYGYTF. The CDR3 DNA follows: TGTGCCAGCAGCCACCGACTGGACTATGGCTACACCTTC.

In DNA, the CDR3 is TGTGCCAGCAGCTTCATGGGTAGGGGAGCCGGGGAGCTGTTTTTT. This encodes CASSFMGRGAGELFF. This rearrangement joins TRBV9 to TRBJ2-2; D could derive from TRBD1 or TRBD2 (5 bases each). The CDR3 loop spans 15 amino acids. Germline lookup yields CDR1 SGDLS and CDR2 YYNGEE. The V end lost 4 bases, the J end lost 6 bases, and 16 bases lay between the germline ends.

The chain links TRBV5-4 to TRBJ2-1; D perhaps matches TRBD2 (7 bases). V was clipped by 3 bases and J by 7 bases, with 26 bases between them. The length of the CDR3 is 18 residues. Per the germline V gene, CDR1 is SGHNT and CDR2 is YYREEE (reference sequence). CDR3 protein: CASSSPIGGGPGGNEQFF. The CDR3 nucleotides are TGTGCCAGCAGCTCCCCGATCGGCGGGGGCCCCGGGGGTAATGAGCAGTTCTTC. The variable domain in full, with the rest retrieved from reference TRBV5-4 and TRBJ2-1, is ETGVTQSPTHLIKTRGQQVTLRCSSQSGHNTVSWYQQALGQGPQFIFQYYREEENGRGNFPPRFSGLQFPNYSSELNVNALELDDSALYLCASSSPIGGGPGGNEQFFGPGTRLTVL.

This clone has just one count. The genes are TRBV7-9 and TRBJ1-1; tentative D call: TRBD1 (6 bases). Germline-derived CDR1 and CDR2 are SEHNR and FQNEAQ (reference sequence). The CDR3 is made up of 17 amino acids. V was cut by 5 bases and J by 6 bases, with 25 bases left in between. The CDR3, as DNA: TGTGCCAGCAGCCCGCCAACTCTGGGACACCCGGACCCTGAAGCTTTCTTT. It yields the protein CASSPPTLGHPDPEAFF.

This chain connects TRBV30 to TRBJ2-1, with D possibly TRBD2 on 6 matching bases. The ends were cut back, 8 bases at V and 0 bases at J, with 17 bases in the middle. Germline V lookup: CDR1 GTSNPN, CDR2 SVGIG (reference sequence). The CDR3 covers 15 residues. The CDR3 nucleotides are TGTGCCAGACGGGAAGCCGGGAGCTCCTACAATGAGCAGTTCTTC. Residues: CARREAGSSYNEQFF.

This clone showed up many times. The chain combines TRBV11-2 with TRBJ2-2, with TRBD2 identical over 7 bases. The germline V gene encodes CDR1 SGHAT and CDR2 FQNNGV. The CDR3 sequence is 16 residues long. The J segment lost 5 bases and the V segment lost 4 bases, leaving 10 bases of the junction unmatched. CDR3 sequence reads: CASSWTRNPRTGELFF. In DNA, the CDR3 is TGTGCCAGCAGCTGGACTAGGAACCCAAGGACCGGGGAGCTGTTTTTT.

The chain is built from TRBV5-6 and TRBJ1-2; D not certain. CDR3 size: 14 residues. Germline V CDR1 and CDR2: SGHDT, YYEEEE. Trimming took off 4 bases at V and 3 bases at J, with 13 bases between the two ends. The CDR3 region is CASSLATEHYGYTF. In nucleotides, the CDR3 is TGTGCCAGCAGCCTCGCAACAGAGCACTATGGCTACACCTTC.

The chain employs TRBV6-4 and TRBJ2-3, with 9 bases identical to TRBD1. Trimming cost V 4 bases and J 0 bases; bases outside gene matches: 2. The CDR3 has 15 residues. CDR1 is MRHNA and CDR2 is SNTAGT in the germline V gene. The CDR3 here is CASSAGTGSTDTQYF. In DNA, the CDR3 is TGTGCCAGCAGTGCCGGGACAGGGAGCACAGATACGCAGTATTTT.

CDR3 protein: CASSPGAGANVLTF. CDR3 DNA: TGTGCCAGCAGTCCAGGGGCTGGGGCCAACGTCCTGACTTTC. This chain links TRBV25-1 with TRBJ2-6; D might be TRBD1 (6 bases). CDR1 MGHDK and CDR2 SYGVNS come from the germline V gene. The CDR3 totals 14 residues. The germline V and J ends were trimmed by 5 bases and 2 bases, with 7 bases remaining between them.

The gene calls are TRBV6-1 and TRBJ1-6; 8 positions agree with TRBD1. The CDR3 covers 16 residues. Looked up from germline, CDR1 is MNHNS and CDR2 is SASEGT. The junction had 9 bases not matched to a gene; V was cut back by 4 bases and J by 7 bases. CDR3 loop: CASSATNTGGNSPLHF. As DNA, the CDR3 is TGTGCCAGCAGTGCCACAAATACAGGGGGGAATTCACCCCTCCACTTT.

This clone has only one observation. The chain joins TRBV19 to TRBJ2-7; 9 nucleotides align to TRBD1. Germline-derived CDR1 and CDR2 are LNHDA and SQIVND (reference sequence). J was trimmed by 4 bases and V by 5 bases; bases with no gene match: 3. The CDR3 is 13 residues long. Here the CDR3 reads CASSRQGEYEQYF. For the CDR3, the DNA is TGTGCCAGTAGTCGACAGGGGGAATACGAGCAGTACTTC.

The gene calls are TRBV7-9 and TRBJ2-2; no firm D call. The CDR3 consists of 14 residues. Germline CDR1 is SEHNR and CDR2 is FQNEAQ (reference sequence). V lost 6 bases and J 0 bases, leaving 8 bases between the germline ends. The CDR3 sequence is CASRPDTNTGELFF. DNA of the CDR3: TGTGCCAGCAGACCCGACACGAACACCGGGGAGCTGTTTTTT.

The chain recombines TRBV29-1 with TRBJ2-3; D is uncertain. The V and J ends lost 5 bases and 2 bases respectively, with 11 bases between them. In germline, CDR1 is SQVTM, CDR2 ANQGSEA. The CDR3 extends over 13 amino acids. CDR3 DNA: TGCAGCGTTCCTATACCCTACACAGATACGCAGTATTTT. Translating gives CSVPIPYTDTQYF.

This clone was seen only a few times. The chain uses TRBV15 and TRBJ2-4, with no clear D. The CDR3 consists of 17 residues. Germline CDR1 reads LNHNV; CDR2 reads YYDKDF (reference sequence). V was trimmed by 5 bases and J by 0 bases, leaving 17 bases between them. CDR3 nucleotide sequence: TGTGCCACCAGCCACCGCCCAGCCACCCAAGCCAAAAACATTCAGTACTTC. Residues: CATSHRPATQAKNIQYF.

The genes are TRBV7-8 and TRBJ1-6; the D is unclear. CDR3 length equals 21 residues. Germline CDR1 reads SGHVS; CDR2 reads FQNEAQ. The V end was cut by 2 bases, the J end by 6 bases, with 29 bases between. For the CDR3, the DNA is TGTGCCAGCAGCTTACGCCCCTCGGCGGTATGCGTACCAATGACTAATTCACCCCTCCACTTT. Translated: CASSLRPSAVCVPMTNSPLHF.

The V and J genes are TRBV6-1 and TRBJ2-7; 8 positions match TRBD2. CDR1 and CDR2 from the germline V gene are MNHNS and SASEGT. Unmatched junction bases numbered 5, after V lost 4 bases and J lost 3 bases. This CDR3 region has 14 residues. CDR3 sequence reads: CASSGSGDLYEQYF. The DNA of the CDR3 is TGTGCCAGCAGTGGTAGCGGGGACCTCTACGAGCAGTACTTC.

CDR3 sequence reads: CASSLEQAPAYEQYF. CDR3 sequence (DNA): TGCGCCAGCAGCTTGGAGCAGGCCCCGGCCTACGAGCAGTACTTC. This sequence joins TRBV5-1 and TRBJ2-7; D remains unclear. The CDR3 is 15 amino acids. V lost 0 bases, J lost 2 bases, and 12 bases lay in between. In germline, CDR1 is SGHRS, CDR2 YFSETQ.

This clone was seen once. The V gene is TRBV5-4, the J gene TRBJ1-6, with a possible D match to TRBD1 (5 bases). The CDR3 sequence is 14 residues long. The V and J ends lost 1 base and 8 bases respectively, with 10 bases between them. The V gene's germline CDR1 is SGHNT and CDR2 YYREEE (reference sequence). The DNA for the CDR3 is TGTGCCAGCAGCTTGAGGGGTGGGTATTCACCCCTCCACTTT. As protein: CASSLRGGYSPLHF.

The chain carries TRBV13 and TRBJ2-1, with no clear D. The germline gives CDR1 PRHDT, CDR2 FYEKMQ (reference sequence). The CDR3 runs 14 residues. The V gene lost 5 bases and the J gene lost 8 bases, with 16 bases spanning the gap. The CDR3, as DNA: TGTGCCAGCAGCCCGCCTTACTTCCGCCATGAGCAGTTCTTC. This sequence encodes CASSPPYFRHEQFF. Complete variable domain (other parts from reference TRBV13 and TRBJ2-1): AAGVIQSPRHLIKEKRETATLKCYPIPRHDTVYWYQQGPGQDPQFLISFYEKMQSDKGSIPDRFSAQQFSDYHSELNMSSLELGDSALYFCASSPPYFRHEQFFGPGTRLTVL.

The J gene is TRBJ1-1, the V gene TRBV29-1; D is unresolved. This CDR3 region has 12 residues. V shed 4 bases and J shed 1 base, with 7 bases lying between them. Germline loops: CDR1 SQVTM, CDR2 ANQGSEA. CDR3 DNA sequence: TGCAGCGTTGGTGTAGGGAACACTGAAGCTTTCTTT. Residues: CSVGVGNTEAFF. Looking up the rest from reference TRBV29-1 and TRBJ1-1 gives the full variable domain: SAVISQKPSRDICQRGTSLTIQCQVDSQVTMMFWYRQQPGQSLTLIATANQGSEATYESGFVIDKFPISRPNLTFSTLTVSNMSPEDSSIYLCSVGVGNTEAFFGQGTRLTVV.

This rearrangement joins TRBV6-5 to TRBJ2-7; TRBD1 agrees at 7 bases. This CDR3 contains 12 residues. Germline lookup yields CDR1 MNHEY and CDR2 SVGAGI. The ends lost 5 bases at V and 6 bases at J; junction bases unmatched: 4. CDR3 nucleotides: TGTGCCAGCAGTAAGACAGGGATCGAGCAGTACTTC. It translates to CASSKTGIEQYF.